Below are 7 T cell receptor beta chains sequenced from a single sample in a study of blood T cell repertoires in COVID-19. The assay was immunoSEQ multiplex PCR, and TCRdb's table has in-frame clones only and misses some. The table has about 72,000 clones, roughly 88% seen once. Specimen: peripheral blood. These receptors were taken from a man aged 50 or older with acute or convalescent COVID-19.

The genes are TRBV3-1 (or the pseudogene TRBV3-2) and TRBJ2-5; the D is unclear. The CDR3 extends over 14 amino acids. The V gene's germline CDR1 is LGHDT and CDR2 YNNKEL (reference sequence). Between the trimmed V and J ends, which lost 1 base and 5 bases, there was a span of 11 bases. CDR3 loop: CASSQGGGRETQYF. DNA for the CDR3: TGTGCCAGCAGCCAAGGCGGTGGTCGGGAGACCCAGTACTTC.

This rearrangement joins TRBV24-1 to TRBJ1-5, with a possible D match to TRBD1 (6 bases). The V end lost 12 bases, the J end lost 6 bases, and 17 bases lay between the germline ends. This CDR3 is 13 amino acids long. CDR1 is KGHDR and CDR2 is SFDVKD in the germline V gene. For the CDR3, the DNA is TGTGCCTCCCAGGGGTTGCAGGGTCAGCCCCAGCATTTT. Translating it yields CASQGLQGQPQHF.

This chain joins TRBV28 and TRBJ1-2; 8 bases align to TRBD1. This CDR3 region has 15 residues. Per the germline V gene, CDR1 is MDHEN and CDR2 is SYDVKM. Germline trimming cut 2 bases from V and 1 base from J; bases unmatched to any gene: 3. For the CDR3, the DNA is TGTGCCAGCAGTTTAAAGACAGGGGTTAACTATGGCTACACCTTC. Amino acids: CASSLKTGVNYGYTF.

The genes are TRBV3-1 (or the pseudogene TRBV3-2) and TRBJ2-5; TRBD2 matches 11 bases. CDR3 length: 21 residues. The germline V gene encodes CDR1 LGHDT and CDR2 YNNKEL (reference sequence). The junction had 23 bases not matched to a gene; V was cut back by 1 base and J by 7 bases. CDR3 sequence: CASSQVKRGSGGAYYKSTQYF. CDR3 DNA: TGTGCCAGCAGCCAAGTTAAGAGGGGTAGCGGGGGGGCATACTACAAGTCGACCCAGTACTTC.

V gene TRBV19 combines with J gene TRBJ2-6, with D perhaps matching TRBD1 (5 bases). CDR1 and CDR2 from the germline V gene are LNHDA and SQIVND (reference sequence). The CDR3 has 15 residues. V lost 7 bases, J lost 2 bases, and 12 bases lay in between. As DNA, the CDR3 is TGTGCCAGTACCCCGACAGCCCCTGGGGCCAACGTCCTGACTTTC. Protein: CASTPTAPGANVLTF.

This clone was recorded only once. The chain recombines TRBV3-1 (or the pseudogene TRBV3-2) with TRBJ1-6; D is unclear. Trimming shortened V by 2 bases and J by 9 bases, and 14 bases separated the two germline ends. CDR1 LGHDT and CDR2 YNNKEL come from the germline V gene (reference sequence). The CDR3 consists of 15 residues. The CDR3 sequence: CASSQNMGSSSPLHF. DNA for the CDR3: TGTGCCAGCAGCCAAAACATGGGGAGTAGTTCACCCCTCCACTTT.

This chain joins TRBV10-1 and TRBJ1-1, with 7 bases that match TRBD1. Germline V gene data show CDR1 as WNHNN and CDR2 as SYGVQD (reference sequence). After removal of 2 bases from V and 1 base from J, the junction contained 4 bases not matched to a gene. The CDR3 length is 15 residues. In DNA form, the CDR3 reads TGCGCCAGCAGTGAGAGGACAGGAGGGAACACTGAAGCTTTCTTT. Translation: CASSERTGGNTEAFF.